The 18 T cell receptor beta chains presented below share a single source sample, sequenced in a study of cytomegalovirus exposure and HLA in healthy donors (dated by TCRdb to about 2017). Libraries were made using the immunoSEQ multiplex PCR assay. For the multiplex PCR, a mixture combining 60 forward primers for TCR Vbeta segments and 13 reverse primers for TCR Jbeta segments was used. The clones in this table, taken by TCRdb from immuneACCESS, are in-frame only. Not every clone is retained; where verified, under half of the shortfall comes from an unresolved V gene, and the cause of the rest is unknown. Recorded for this sample are 100,000 or so clones; about 80% of them occurred a single time. Clones ranked in the top ten supply approximately 2.6% of the sample. The sample consisted of PBMCs. The receptor set was obtained from a female donor in good health and CMV-seronegative.

V usage is TRBV7-9 and J usage is TRBJ2-7; 7 bases line up with TRBD1. Germline V gives CDR1 SEHNR, CDR2 FQNEAQ (reference sequence). Trimming cost V 1 base and J 3 bases; bases outside gene matches: 6. This CDR3 has 15 residues. CDR3 sequence reads: CASSLGDRALYEQYF. The CDR3 DNA sequence: TGTGCCAGCAGCTTAGGAGACAGGGCCCTCTACGAGCAGTACTTC.

The chain employs TRBV5-4 and TRBJ2-5, with D perhaps matching TRBD2 (6 bases). Near its end, the DNA agrees better with TRBJ2-7, so the J call may be wrong. Per the germline V gene, CDR1 is SGHNT and CDR2 is YYREEE (reference sequence). This CDR3 has 14 residues. Here the CDR3 DNA reads TGTGCCAGCAGCTTGCGGACTACGGGCTACGAGCAGTACTTC. It yields the protein CASSLRTTGYEQYF.

The CDR3 here is CASSLEQASYEQYF. CDR3 bases: TGTGCCAGCAGCTTGGAACAGGCCAGCTACGAGCAGTACTTC. The V and J genes are TRBV5-4 and TRBJ2-7, with D perhaps matching TRBD1 (5 bases). V lost 0 bases to trimming and J lost 3 bases, with 10 bases between them. This CDR3 is built from 14 residues. Looked up from germline, CDR1 is SGHNT and CDR2 is YYREEE (reference sequence).

This sequence joins TRBV19 and TRBJ1-1, with D uncertain. This CDR3 contains 16 residues. The V end lost 3 bases, the J end lost 0 bases, and 14 bases lay between the germline ends. CDR1 and CDR2 from the germline V gene are LNHDA and SQIVND (reference sequence). The CDR3 spells CASSIKIQTMNTEAFF. The CDR3, as DNA: TGTGCCAGTAGTATTAAGATACAGACCATGAACACTGAAGCTTTCTTT. The full variable domain, with the rest looked up from reference TRBV19 and TRBJ1-1, is DGGITQSPKYLFRKEGQNVTLSCEQNLNHDAMYWYRQDPGQGLRLIYYSQIVNDFQKGDIAEGYSVSREKKESFPLTVTSAQKNPTAFYLCASSIKIQTMNTEAFFGQGTRLTVV.

In regard to this clone: One end of the junction is discordant with germline, which a read error may explain. CDR3 nucleotide sequence: TGTTCCAGCAGGACAGCGAACACTGAAGCTTTCTTT. Amino acids: CSSRTANTEAFF. This chain uses TRBV7-9 with TRBJ1-1; possibly TRBD1 for D (6 bases). Germline V lookup: CDR1 SEHNR, CDR2 FQNEAQ (reference sequence). The CDR3 covers 12 residues.

V and J are TRBV5-4 and TRBJ2-1; D is uncertain. The CDR3 runs to 13 residues. The V gene's germline CDR1 is SGHNT and CDR2 YYREEE (reference sequence). Trimming cost V 4 bases and J 6 bases, with 11 bases left between them. CDR3 DNA: TGTGCCAGCAGCCAACAGACGTCCAATGAGCAGTTCTTC. This codes for CASSQQTSNEQFF.

CDR3 sequence: CASSLAQGGSDTQYF. The CDR3 region has the DNA TGCGCCAGCAGCCTGGCACAGGGTGGGTCAGATACGCAGTATTTT. This chain uses TRBV5-1 with TRBJ2-3; a weak D match, TRBD1 (6 bases). CDR3 length equals 15 residues. The germline V and J ends were trimmed by 4 bases and 4 bases, with 16 bases remaining between them. From germline, CDR1 is SGHRS and CDR2 YFSETQ.

The chain employs TRBV11-2 and TRBJ1-1; TRBD1 matches 10 bases. Unmatched junction bases numbered 4, after V lost 3 bases and J lost 3 bases. The germline CDR1 and CDR2 sequences are SGHAT and FQNNGV. The CDR3 has 15 amino acids. CDR3 loop: CASSFGTGDYTEAFF. CDR3 sequence (DNA): TGTGCCAGCAGCTTTGGGACAGGGGACTACACTGAAGCTTTCTTT.

Points on this clone: Its ends do not fully match the called genes, so a read error is possible. V gene TRBV7-9 combines with J gene TRBJ1-1; 11 bases match TRBD1. The CDR3 has 16 residues. CDR1 is SEHNR and CDR2 is FQNEAQ in the germline V gene (reference sequence). CDR3 nucleotide sequence: TGTTCCAGCAGCTCGCGTTCCGGGACAGGGGGCACTGAAGCTTTCTTT. This encodes CSSSSRSGTGGTEAFF.

The chain couples TRBV2 to TRBJ1-5; no definite D call. The germline V gene encodes CDR1 SNHLY and CDR2 FYNNEI. The V gene lost 4 bases and the J gene lost 0 bases, with 7 bases spanning the gap. The CDR3 is 14 amino acids. The CDR3 here is CASSVQYSNQPQHF. For the CDR3, the DNA is TGTGCCAGCAGTGTTCAGTATAGCAATCAGCCCCAGCATTTT. Full variable domain (missing parts from reference TRBV2 and TRBJ1-5): EPEVTQTPSHQVTQMGQEVILRCVPISNHLYFYWYRQILGQKVEFLVSFYNNEISEKSEIFDDQFSVERPDGSNFTLKIRSTKLEDSAMYFCASSVQYSNQPQHFGDGTRLSIL.

The chain links TRBV6-5 to TRBJ1-1; 9 bases are shared with TRBD1. CDR1 and CDR2 (germline): MNHEY, SVGAGI. V trimming: 5 bases; J trimming: 1 base; junction bases outside the gene matches: 2. The CDR3 is 14 residues long. CDR3 loop: CASSEQGANTEAFF. In nucleotides, the CDR3 is TGTGCCAGCAGTGAACAGGGGGCGAACACTGAAGCTTTCTTT.

The V and J genes are TRBV30 and TRBJ1-5; maybe TRBD1 (5 bases). The germline V gene has CDR1 GTSNPN and CDR2 SVGIG (reference sequence). CDR3 size: 15 residues. Trimming left V 0 bases short and J 5 bases short, with 14 bases between. The CDR3 sequence is CAWSVPMGLDQPQHF. CDR3 nucleotides: TGTGCCTGGAGTGTACCTATGGGGCTGGATCAGCCCCAGCATTTT. Drawing the rest from reference TRBV30 and TRBJ1-5, the complete variable domain is SQTIHQWPATLVQPVGSPLSLECTVEGTSNPNLYWYRQAAGRGLQLLFYSVGIGQISSEVPQNLSASRPQDRQFILSSKKLLLSDSGFYLCAWSVPMGLDQPQHFGDGTRLSIL.

This chain uses TRBV7-3 with TRBJ2-2, with TRBD1 as a possible D gene (6 bases). Germline V gene lookup returns CDR1 SGHTA and CDR2 FQGTGA. V dropped 4 bases and J dropped 7 bases, with 10 bases sitting between them. The CDR3 runs 13 residues. The CDR3 DNA is TGTGCCAGCAGCTCAGGGGTTGGCGGGGAGCTGTTTTTT. This translates into CASSSGVGGELFF.

J is TRBJ1-1 and V is TRBV6-1; a possible D gene is TRBD1 (6 bases). This CDR3 contains 14 residues. V lost 6 bases, J lost 8 bases, and 19 bases lay in between. Per germline, CDR1 MNHNS and CDR2 SASEGT. DNA of the CDR3: TGTGCCAGCAGCCCCCCTCGCCGGGACAACGAAGCTTTCTTT. Translated: CASSPPRRDNEAFF.

This chain joins TRBV5-4 and TRBJ2-7; 8 bases align to TRBD1. The CDR3 consists of 14 residues. V was pared by 4 bases and J by 4 bases, with 7 bases of the junction left unmatched. Germline loops: CDR1 SGHNT, CDR2 YYREEE (reference sequence). Written as DNA, the CDR3 is TGTGCCAGCAGCCGAGGACAGGGTGATTACGAGCAGTACTTC. Its protein product is CASSRGQGDYEQYF.

V usage is TRBV9 and J usage is TRBJ1-2, with TRBD1 identical over 11 bases. CDR3 size: 13 residues. Germline assignment: CDR1 SGDLS and CDR2 YYNGEE. The junction had 3 bases not matched to a gene; V was cut back by 4 bases and J by 7 bases. CDR3 amino acids: CASSLGTGGGYTF. The CDR3 region has the DNA TGTGCCAGCAGCCTCGGGACAGGGGGTGGCTACACCTTC.

About this clone: A junction boundary mismatches the germline segment, possibly from a read error. The chain combines TRBV7-9 with TRBJ1-1; a possible D gene is TRBD1 (6 bases). There are 12 residues in the CDR3. CDR1 and CDR2 from the germline V gene are SEHNR and FQNEAQ (reference sequence). CDR3 sequence: CSSSLWGPEAFF. CDR3 nucleotide sequence: TGTTCCAGCAGCTTATGGGGGCCGGAAGCTTTCTTT.

The chain has TRBV19 and TRBJ2-3; D is possibly TRBD2 (6 bases). The CDR3 has 14 residues. CDR1 and CDR2 from the germline V gene are LNHDA and SQIVND (reference sequence). Trimming removed 5 bases from V and 3 bases from J, with 12 bases in between. CDR3 nucleotides: TGTGCCAGTAGTTATCTAGCGAATACAGATACGCAGTATTTT. Its protein product is CASSYLANTDTQYF. Drawing the rest from reference TRBV19 and TRBJ2-3, the complete variable domain is DGGITQSPKYLFRKEGQNVTLSCEQNLNHDAMYWYRQDPGQGLRLIYYSQIVNDFQKGDIAEGYSVSREKKESFPLTVTSAQKNPTAFYLCASSYLANTDTQYFGPGTRLTVL.